Given below is one T cell receptor (beta chain) in context. The record originates from a study of T-cell reconstitution after alpha-beta-depleted transplantation in children. CDR3 length: 15 amino acids. Trimming cost V 6 bases and J 7 bases, with 22 bases left between them. Germline V gene lookup returns CDR1 DFQATT and CDR2 SNEGSKA (reference sequence). TCRbeta library construction was performed incorporating unique molecular identifiers. TCRdb reprocessed the PCR reads via MiXCR and lists one record per CDR3 protein. The data show around 400,000 distinct CDR3 sequences, 20% seen once. Source: PBMCs from the stem cell graft donor, taken from the stem cell graft. This receptor was identified in a human donor who donated a stem cell graft to a child with acute myeloid leukemia. The chain is built from TRBV20-1 and TRBJ2-1; D is possibly TRBD2 (5 bases). The CDR3 sequence: CSAPPSLANPNEQFF. As DNA, the CDR3 is TGCAGTGCCCCACCCTCCCTAGCAAACCCGAATGAGCAGTTCTTC.